A single sample gave rise to the 28 T cell receptor beta chains below, sequenced in a study of OX40 agonist ivuxolimab in advanced cancers. The library came from the immunoSEQ multiplex PCR assay. TCRdb stores this immuneACCESS table with in-frame sequences only. Part of the clones is absent; in the studies checked, under half of the shortfall reflects unresolved V genes, and no reason is known for the rest. Recorded for this sample are over 75,000 clones; under 95% of them occurred a single time. The ten largest clones take up around 0.44% of the sample. The sample here was CD4+ or CD8+ T cells sorted from blood, taken in a trial of the OX40 agonist ivuxolimab. The receptors stem from an adult with an advanced solid tumor such as melanoma, head and neck, liver or kidney cancer.

The genes are TRBV2 and TRBJ2-5; 7 bases are shared with TRBD1. Germline lookup yields CDR1 SNHLY and CDR2 FYNNEI. CDR3 length equals 12 residues. The V and J ends lost 6 bases and 7 bases, in that order; junction bases with no gene match: 5. In nucleotides, the CDR3 is TGTGCCAGCAGCGGACAGGTCGGGACCCAGTACTTC. Encoded protein: CASSGQVGTQYF.

V usage is TRBV6-1 and J usage is TRBJ2-1; 8 bases map to TRBD1. V shed 6 bases, J shed 6 bases, and the junction held 4 bases outside the gene matches. The CDR3 runs to 13 residues. CDR1 MNHNS and CDR2 SASEGT come from the germline V gene. Here the CDR3 DNA reads TGTGCCAGCAGAGGACAGGGAGGCAATGAGCAGTTCTTC. This codes for CASRGQGGNEQFF.

CDR3 nucleotides: TGTGCCAGCAGCCCGCGTCAAGCTTTCTTT. This sequence encodes CASSPRQAFF. The chain has TRBV5-4 and TRBJ1-1; D gene unclear. CDR1 is SGHNT and CDR2 is YYREEE in the germline V gene (reference sequence). This CDR3 contains 10 residues. V lost 4 bases, J lost 9 bases, and 7 bases lay in between.

V usage is TRBV4-3 and J usage is TRBJ2-3; 14 nucleotides align to TRBD2. From germline, CDR1 is LGHNA and CDR2 YSLEER. CDR3 length: 15 residues. The junction had 2 bases not matched to a gene; V was cut back by 4 bases and J by 5 bases. The CDR3 region has the DNA TGCGCCAGCAGCCGGGGACTAGCGGGGGTAGATACGCAGTATTTT. Translated, it gives CASSRGLAGVDTQYF.

The chain couples TRBV7-2 to TRBJ2-7, with unresolved D. V lost 4 bases to trimming and J lost 5 bases, with 12 bases between them. The CDR3 contains 13 residues. CDR1 and CDR2 (germline): SGHTA, FQGNSA. The CDR3 sequence is CASSSPRAHEQYF. DNA for the CDR3: TGTGCCAGCAGCTCCCCTCGAGCTCACGAGCAGTACTTC.

The J gene is TRBJ1-2, the V gene TRBV4-1, with TRBD1 matching over 9 bases. CDR1 MGHRA and CDR2 YSYEKL come from the germline V gene. Unmatched junction bases numbered 7, after V lost 1 base and J lost 4 bases. The CDR3 spans 16 residues. CDR3 amino acids: CASSQGPGQGIYGYTF. CDR3 coding DNA: TGCGCCAGCAGCCAAGGTCCCGGACAGGGGATCTATGGCTACACCTTC.

This sequence joins TRBV2 and TRBJ2-3, with 7 nucleotides matching TRBD2. This CDR3 contains 16 residues. The junction had 9 bases not matched to a gene; V was cut back by 6 bases and J by 0 bases. Germline lookup yields CDR1 SNHLY and CDR2 FYNNEI. The CDR3 is CASSNFGTISTDTQYF. The CDR3 bases are TGTGCCAGCAGCAATTTCGGGACTATCAGCACAGATACGCAGTATTTT. The variable domain in full, with the rest retrieved from reference TRBV2 and TRBJ2-3, is EPEVTQTPSHQVTQMGQEVILRCVPISNHLYFYWYRQILGQKVEFLVSFYNNEISEKSEIFDDQFSVERPDGSNFTLKIRSTKLEDSAMYFCASSNFGTISTDTQYFGPGTRLTVL.

V is TRBV7-9 and J is TRBJ2-5; 10 bases are a match to TRBD2. Germline V gene lookup returns CDR1 SEHNR and CDR2 FQNEAQ (reference sequence). The CDR3 covers 17 residues. V trimming: 5 bases; J trimming: 1 base; junction bases outside the gene matches: 10. CDR3 bases: TGTGCCAGCAGCCCAGATACGAGCGGGGGGGCCCAAGAGACCCAGTACTTC. It specifies CASSPDTSGGAQETQYF.

This clone has just one count. This chain joins TRBV11-3 and TRBJ1-5; D not resolved. Per germline, CDR1 SGHNT and CDR2 YENEEA. The CDR3 is made up of 13 amino acids. V was pared by 5 bases and J by 4 bases, with 9 bases between. CDR3 sequence: CASSVRPNQPQHF. CDR3 nucleotides: TGTGCCAGCAGCGTTAGGCCGAATCAGCCCCAGCATTTT.

V usage is TRBV5-1 and J usage is TRBJ2-1; tentative D call: TRBD1 (5 bases). Trimming took off 0 bases at V and 5 bases at J, with 12 bases between the two ends. The germline V gene has CDR1 SGHRS and CDR2 YFSETQ. This CDR3 contains 15 residues. DNA for the CDR3: TGCGCCAGCAGCTTGGGTGGACAAACCCACAATGAGCAGTTCTTC. Amino acid sequence: CASSLGGQTHNEQFF. Full variable domain (outside the CDR3, taken from reference TRBV5-1 and TRBJ2-1): KAGVTQTPRYLIKTRGQQVTLSCSPISGHRSVSWYQQTPGQGLQFLFEYFSETQRNKGNFPGRFSGRQFSNSRSEMNVSTLELGDSALYLCASSLGGQTHNEQFFGPGTRLTVL.

The chain uses TRBV5-1 and TRBJ2-3; TRBD1 aligns across 7 bases. Germline CDR1 and CDR2: SGHRS and YFSETQ. The CDR3 is made up of 17 amino acids. V was pared by 2 bases and J by 1 base, with 10 bases of the junction left unmatched. In DNA, the CDR3 is TGCGCCAGCAGCTTCGTTTCCGGGACAGCCCGCACAGATACGCAGTATTTT. This gives the protein CASSFVSGTARTDTQYF. Full variable domain (missing parts from reference TRBV5-1 and TRBJ2-3): KAGVTQTPRYLIKTRGQQVTLSCSPISGHRSVSWYQQTPGQGLQFLFEYFSETQRNKGNFPGRFSGRQFSNSRSEMNVSTLELGDSALYLCASSFVSGTARTDTQYFGPGTRLTVL.

This chain uses TRBV6-5 with TRBJ1-2, with D unresolved. Germline values: CDR1 MNHEY, CDR2 SVGAGI. Trimming pared 0 bases from V and 4 bases from J, leaving 15 bases between. This CDR3 spans 16 amino acids. The CDR3 DNA reads as TGTGCCAGCAGTTACTCGAGTTCGGGCAGTGGCTATGGCTACACCTTC. Amino acids: CASSYSSSGSGYGYTF.

This chain links TRBV4-2 with TRBJ2-3, with D possibly TRBD2 on 6 matching bases. Trimming took off 1 base at V and 3 bases at J, with 20 bases between the two ends. The CDR3 has 18 residues. Germline V gives CDR1 LGHNA, CDR2 YNFKEQ. CDR3 in DNA: TGTGCCAGCAGCCAAGCTCGGACCGGGGGTAGTAGGACAGATACGCAGTATTTT. As protein: CASSQARTGGSRTDTQYF.

This sequence joins TRBV4-1 and TRBJ1-5; D call uncertain. The V gene lost 2 bases and the J gene lost 5 bases, with 10 bases spanning the gap. CDR3 length: 14 residues. Germline CDR1 is MGHRA and CDR2 is YSYEKL. CDR3 in DNA: TGCGCCAGCAGCCAATACGTTCGGGATCAGCCCCAGCATTTT. Amino acid sequence: CASSQYVRDQPQHF.

This clone was detected only a few times. The chain employs TRBV2 and TRBJ1-1; 9 bases are a match to TRBD1. Germline CDR1 and CDR2: SNHLY and FYNNEI. V trimming: 4 bases; J trimming: 4 bases; junction bases outside the gene matches: 7. The CDR3 length is 15 residues. The CDR3 sequence is CASSGTTGGTTEAFF. The CDR3 nucleotides read TGTGCCAGCAGTGGAACGACAGGGGGTACCACTGAAGCTTTCTTT.

This clone has just one count. The chain has TRBV28 and TRBJ1-1; TRBD1 matches at 8 bases. V shed 7 bases and J 2 bases; nucleotides not matched to a gene: 6. Per germline, CDR1 MDHEN and CDR2 SYDVKM. The length of the CDR3 is 14 residues. The CDR3 DNA sequence: TGTGCCAGCACTCAGGGGGCGGGAAACACTGAAGCTTTCTTT. Protein: CASTQGAGNTEAFF.

This chain links TRBV5-1 with TRBJ1-5; possible D gene TRBD1, 5 bases. V dropped 5 bases and J dropped 0 bases, with 18 bases sitting between them. This CDR3 region has 17 residues. The germline V gene encodes CDR1 SGHRS and CDR2 YFSETQ. CDR3 region: CASRQGTSPCSNQPQHF. DNA for the CDR3: TGCGCCAGCAGACAAGGGACTTCTCCGTGTAGCAATCAGCCCCAGCATTTT.

This sequence joins TRBV6-5 and TRBJ1-3; D remains unclear. Trimming removed 8 bases at V and 4 bases at J, with 6 bases between. The V gene's germline CDR1 is MNHEY and CDR2 SVGAGI. The CDR3 has 11 amino acids. CDR3 residues: CASQEGNTIYF. The CDR3 DNA is TGTGCCAGCCAGGAGGGAAACACCATATATTTT.

The chain couples TRBV18 to TRBJ2-1, with D unresolved. Germline CDR1 is KGHSH and CDR2 is LQKENI. The V and J ends lost 3 bases and 4 bases respectively, with 16 bases between them. This CDR3 is 16 amino acids long. The CDR3 sequence: CASSPEIIGLYNEQFF. CDR3 DNA: TGTGCCAGCTCACCCGAAATAATCGGGCTTTACAATGAGCAGTTCTTC.

The chain has TRBV19 and TRBJ2-4; 7 nucleotides match TRBD1. The V segment lost 9 bases and the J segment 0 bases; nucleotides outside the gene matches: 5. The CDR3 loop spans 14 amino acids. Germline V lookup: CDR1 LNHDA, CDR2 SQIVND (reference sequence). For the CDR3, the DNA is TGTGCCAGCCGGGACAGCGTAGCCAAAAACATTCAGTACTTC. Translation gives CASRDSVAKNIQYF.

The chain links TRBV25-1 to TRBJ1-2; 10 bases agree with TRBD1. CDR1 is MGHDK and CDR2 is SYGVNS in the germline V gene. The V gene end was trimmed by 5 bases and the J gene end by 4 bases; junction bases not matched to a gene: 4. The length of the CDR3 is 14 residues. This chain's CDR3 is CASSLGQGTYGYTF. CDR3 bases: TGTGCCAGCAGTCTGGGACAGGGGACCTATGGCTACACCTTC.

This sequence joins TRBV11-3 and TRBJ1-1, with 7 bases aligning to TRBD1. Germline CDR1 reads SGHNT; CDR2 reads YENEEA. Trimming at V came to 5 bases and at J to 9 bases, leaving 6 bases not matched to a gene. The CDR3 has 12 residues. CDR3 bases: TGTGCCAGCAGCCCAGGGGGAGGGCAAGCTTTCTTT. Translating it yields CASSPGGGQAFF. Complete variable domain (other parts from reference TRBV11-3 and TRBJ1-1): EAGVVQSPRYKIIEKKQPVAFWCNPISGHNTLYWYLQNLGQGPELLIRYENEEAVDDSQLPKDRFSAERLKGVDSTLKIQPAELGDSAVYLCASSPGGGQAFFGQGTRLTVV.

The chain carries TRBV7-6 and TRBJ1-1; tentatively, D is TRBD1 (5 bases). This CDR3 has 17 amino acids. Per the germline V gene, CDR1 is SGHVS and CDR2 is FNYEAQ. Trimming removed 4 bases from V and 2 bases from J, with 20 bases in between. CDR3 sequence reads: CASSSSPPGTINTEAFF. The DNA for the CDR3 is TGTGCCAGCAGCTCCTCCCCACCCGGGACGATAAACACTGAAGCTTTCTTT. The full variable domain, completed using reference TRBV7-6 and TRBJ1-1, is GAGVSQSPRYKVTKRGQDVALRCDPISGHVSLYWYRQALGQGPEFLTYFNYEAQQDKSGLPNDRFSAERPEGSISTLTIQRTEQRDSAMYRCASSSSPPGTINTEAFFGQGTRLTVV.

V gene TRBV28 combines with J gene TRBJ2-7; 8 bases align to TRBD1. The CDR3 is 14 residues long. Trimming removed 1 base from V and 4 bases from J; junction bases left unmatched: 3. Per germline, CDR1 MDHEN and CDR2 SYDVKM. CDR3 sequence: CASSLSGGAYEQYF. In DNA, the CDR3 is TGTGCCAGCAGTTTATCAGGGGGCGCATACGAGCAGTACTTC.

The rearrangement links TRBV28 to TRBJ1-2; possibly TRBD1 for D (5 bases). Germline V CDR1 and CDR2: MDHEN, SYDVKM. The CDR3 spans 12 residues. The ends were cut back, 3 bases at V and 5 bases at J, with 7 bases in the middle. CDR3 region: CASSLGGYGYTF. CDR3 DNA: TGTGCCAGCAGTTTGGGGGGGTATGGCTACACCTTC.

V usage is TRBV19 and J usage is TRBJ2-1; perhaps TRBD2 as D (6 bases). CDR3 length equals 13 residues. Germline assignment: CDR1 LNHDA and CDR2 SQIVND (reference sequence). V was cut by 1 base and J by 6 bases, with 7 bases left in between. CDR3 region: CASSIGAGNEQFF. The CDR3 nucleotides are TGTGCCAGTAGTATAGGAGCGGGCAATGAGCAGTTCTTC.

J is TRBJ1-3 and V is TRBV6-6; D ambiguous. With 4 bases removed from V and 3 bases from J, the gap between germline ends came to 10 bases. This CDR3 has 14 amino acids. The germline V gene encodes CDR1 MNHNY and CDR2 SVGAGI (reference sequence). CDR3 sequence reads: CASSSPTSGNTIYF. The CDR3 region has the DNA TGTGCCAGCAGTTCCCCGACAAGTGGAAACACCATATATTTT.

The chain employs TRBV5-1 and TRBJ2-5; 7 bases are shared with TRBD2. CDR1 and CDR2 from the germline V gene are SGHRS and YFSETQ. J gave up 1 base and V 4 bases, and 7 bases lay outside the gene matches. This CDR3 region has 15 residues. CDR3 residues: CASSQPRGTQETQYF. The CDR3 DNA reads as TGCGCCAGCAGCCAACCGCGGGGGACCCAAGAGACCCAGTACTTC.